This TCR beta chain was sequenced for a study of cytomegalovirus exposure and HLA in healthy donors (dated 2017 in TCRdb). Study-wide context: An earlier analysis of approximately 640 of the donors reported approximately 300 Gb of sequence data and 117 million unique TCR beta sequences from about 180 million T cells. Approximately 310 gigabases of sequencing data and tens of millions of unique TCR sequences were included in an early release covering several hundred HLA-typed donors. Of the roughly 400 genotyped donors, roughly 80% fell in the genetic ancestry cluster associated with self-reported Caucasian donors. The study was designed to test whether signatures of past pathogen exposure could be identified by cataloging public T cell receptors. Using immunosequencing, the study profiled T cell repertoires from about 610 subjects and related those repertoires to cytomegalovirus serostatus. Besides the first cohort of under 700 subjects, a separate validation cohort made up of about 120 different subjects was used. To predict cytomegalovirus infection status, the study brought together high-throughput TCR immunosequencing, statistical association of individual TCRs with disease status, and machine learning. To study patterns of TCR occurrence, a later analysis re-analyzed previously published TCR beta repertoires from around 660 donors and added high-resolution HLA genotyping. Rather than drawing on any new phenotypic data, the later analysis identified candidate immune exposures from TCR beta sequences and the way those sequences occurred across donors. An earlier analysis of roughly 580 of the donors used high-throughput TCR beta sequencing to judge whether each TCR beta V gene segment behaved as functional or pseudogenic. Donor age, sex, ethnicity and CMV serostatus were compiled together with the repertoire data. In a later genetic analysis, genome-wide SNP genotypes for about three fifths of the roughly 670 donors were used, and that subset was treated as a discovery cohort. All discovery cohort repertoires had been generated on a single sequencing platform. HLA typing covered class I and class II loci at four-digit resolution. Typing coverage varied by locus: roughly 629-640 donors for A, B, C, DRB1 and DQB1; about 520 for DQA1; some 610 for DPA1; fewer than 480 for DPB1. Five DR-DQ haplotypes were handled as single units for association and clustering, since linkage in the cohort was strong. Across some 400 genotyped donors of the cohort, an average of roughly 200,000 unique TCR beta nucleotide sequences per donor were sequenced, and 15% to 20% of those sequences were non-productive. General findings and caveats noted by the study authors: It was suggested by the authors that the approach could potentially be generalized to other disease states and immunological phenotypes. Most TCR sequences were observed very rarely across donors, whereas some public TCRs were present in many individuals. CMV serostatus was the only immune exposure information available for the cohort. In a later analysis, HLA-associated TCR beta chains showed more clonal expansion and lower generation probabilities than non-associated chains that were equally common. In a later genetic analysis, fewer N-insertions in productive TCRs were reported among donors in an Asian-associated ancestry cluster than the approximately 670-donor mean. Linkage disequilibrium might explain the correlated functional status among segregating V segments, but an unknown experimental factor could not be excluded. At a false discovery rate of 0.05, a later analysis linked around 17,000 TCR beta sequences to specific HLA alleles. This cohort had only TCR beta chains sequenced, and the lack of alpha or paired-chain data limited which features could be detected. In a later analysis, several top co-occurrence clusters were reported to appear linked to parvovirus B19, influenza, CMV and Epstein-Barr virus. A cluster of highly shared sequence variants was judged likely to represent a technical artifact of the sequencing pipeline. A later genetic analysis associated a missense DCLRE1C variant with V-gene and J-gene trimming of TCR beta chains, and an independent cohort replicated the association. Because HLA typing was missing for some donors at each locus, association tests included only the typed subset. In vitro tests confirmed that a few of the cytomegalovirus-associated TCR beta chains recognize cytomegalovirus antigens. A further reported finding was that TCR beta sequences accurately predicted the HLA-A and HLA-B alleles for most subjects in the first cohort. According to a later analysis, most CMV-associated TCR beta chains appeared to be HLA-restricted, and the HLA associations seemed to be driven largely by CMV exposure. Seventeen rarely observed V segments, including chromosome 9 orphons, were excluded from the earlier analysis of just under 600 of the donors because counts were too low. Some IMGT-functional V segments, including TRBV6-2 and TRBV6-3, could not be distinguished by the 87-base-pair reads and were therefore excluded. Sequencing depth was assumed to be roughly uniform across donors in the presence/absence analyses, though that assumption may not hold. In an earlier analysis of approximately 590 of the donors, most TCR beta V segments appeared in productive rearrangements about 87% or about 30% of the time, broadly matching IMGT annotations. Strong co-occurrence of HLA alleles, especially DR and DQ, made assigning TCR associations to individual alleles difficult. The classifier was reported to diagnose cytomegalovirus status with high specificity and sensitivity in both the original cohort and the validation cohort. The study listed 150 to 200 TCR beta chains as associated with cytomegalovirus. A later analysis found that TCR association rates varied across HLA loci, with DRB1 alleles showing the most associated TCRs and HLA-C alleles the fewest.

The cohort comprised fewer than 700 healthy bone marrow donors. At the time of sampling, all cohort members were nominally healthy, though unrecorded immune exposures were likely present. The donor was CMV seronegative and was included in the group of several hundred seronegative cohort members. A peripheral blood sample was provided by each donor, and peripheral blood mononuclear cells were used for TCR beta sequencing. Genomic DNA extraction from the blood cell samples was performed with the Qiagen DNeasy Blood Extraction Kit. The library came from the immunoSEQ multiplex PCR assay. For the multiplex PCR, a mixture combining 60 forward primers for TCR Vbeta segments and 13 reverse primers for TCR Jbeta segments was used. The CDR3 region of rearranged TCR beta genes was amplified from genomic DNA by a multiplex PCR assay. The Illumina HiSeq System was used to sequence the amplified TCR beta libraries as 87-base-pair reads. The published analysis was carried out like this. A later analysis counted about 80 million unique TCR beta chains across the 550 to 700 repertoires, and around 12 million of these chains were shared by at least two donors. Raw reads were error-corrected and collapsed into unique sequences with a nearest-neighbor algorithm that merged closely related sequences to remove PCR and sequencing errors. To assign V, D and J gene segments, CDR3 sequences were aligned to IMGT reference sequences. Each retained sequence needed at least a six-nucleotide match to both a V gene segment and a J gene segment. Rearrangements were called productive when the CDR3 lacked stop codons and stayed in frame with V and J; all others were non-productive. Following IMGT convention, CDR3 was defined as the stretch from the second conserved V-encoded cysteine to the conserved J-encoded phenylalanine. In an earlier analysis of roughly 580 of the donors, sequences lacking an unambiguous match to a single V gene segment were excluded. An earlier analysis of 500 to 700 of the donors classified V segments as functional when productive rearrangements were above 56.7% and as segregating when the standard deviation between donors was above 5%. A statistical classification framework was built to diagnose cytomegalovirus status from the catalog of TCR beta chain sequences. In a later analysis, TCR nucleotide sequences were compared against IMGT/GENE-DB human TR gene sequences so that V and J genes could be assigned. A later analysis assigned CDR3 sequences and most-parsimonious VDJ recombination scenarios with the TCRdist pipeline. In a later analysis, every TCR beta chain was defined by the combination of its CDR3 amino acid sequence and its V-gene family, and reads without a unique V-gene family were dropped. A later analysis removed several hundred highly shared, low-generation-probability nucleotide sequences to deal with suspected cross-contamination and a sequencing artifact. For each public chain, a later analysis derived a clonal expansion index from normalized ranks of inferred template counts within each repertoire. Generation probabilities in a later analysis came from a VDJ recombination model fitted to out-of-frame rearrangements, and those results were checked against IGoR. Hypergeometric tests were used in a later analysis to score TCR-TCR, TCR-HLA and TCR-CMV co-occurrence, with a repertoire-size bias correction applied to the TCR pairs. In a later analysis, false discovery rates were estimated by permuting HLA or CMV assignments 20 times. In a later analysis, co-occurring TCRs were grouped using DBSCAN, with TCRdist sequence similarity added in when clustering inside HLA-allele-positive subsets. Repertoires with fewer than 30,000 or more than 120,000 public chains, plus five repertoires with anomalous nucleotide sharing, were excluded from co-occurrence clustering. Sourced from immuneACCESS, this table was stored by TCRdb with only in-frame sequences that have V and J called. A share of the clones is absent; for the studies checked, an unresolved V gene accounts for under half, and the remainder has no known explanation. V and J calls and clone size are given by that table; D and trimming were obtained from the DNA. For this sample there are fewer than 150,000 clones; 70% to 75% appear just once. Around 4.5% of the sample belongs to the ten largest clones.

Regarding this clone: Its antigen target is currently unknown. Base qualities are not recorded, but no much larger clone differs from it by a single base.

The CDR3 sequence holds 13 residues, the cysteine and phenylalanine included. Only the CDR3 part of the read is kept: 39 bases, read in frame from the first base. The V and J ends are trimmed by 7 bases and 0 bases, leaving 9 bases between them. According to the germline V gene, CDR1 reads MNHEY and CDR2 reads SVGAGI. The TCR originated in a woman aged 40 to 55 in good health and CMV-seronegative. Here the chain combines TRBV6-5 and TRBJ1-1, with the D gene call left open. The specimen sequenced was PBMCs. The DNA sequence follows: TGTGCCAGCAAGGAGGGATTGAACACTGAAGCTTTCTTT. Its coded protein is CASKEGLNTEAFF.